These 28 T cell receptor beta chains were sequenced from one sample in a study of breast tumors, draining lymph nodes, adjacent tissues. Axillary draining lymph nodes of breast cancer patients supplied the node samples. MiXCR, applied by TCRdb to the multiplex PCR reads, yields one record per CDR3 protein. The table includes 200,000 to 300,000 distinct CDR3 sequences, around 30% detected once. Sequencing was performed on axillary lymph node tissue. These TCRs come from a female donor with breast cancer. Some clones in this sample may be carry-over from other donors' samples.

The chain uses TRBV19 and TRBJ1-2; D is ambiguous. Trimming stripped 5 bases from V and 4 bases from J, with 14 bases between. The length of the CDR3 is 14 residues. Germline CDR1 reads LNHDA; CDR2 reads SQIVND (reference sequence). CDR3 bases: TGTGCCAGTAGTCCCTCCAGAAGTTCCTATGGCTACACCTTC. The encoded protein is CASSPSRSSYGYTF.

The chain combines TRBV20-1 with TRBJ2-3, with TRBD2 as a possible D gene (6 bases). This CDR3 has 15 residues. CDR1 is DFQATT and CDR2 is SNEGSKA in the germline V gene (reference sequence). V was clipped by 5 bases and J by 3 bases, with 18 bases between them. CDR3 loop: CSADDGSLGTDTQYF. DNA for the CDR3: TGCAGTGCTGATGACGGGAGCTTGGGGACAGATACGCAGTATTTT.

The chain is built from TRBV12-3 or TRBV12-4 and TRBJ2-7; TRBD2 might be the D (7 bases). The length of the CDR3 is 14 residues. The V end lost 10 bases, the J end lost 5 bases, and 21 bases lay between the germline ends. CDR3: CATRRGADRHEQYF. The DNA for the CDR3 is TGTGCCACCCGTCGGGGGGCGGACCGCCACGAGCAGTACTTC.

V usage is TRBV18 and J usage is TRBJ1-2; 8 bases match TRBD1. The V segment lost 3 bases and the J segment 3 bases; nucleotides outside the gene matches: 0. The CDR3 is made up of 13 amino acids. CDR1 and CDR2 (germline): KGHSH, LQKENI. CDR3 DNA sequence: TGTGCCAGCTCACCGGGACAGGACTATGGCTACACCTTC. Translated, it gives CASSPGQDYGYTF.

This clonotype appeared many times. This chain links TRBV5-8 with TRBJ2-7; perhaps TRBD2 as D (6 bases). The CDR3 consists of 12 residues. The V gene's germline CDR1 is SGHTS and CDR2 YDEGEE. V was cut by 10 bases and J by 3 bases, with 14 bases left in between. The CDR3 DNA sequence: TGTGCCCCCGGGGACTCCTTCTACGAGCAGTACTTC. Its protein product is CAPGDSFYEQYF.

In regard to this clonotype: A much larger clone differs from this one at a single base, so this may be a read error. The genes are TRBV12-3 or TRBV12-4 and TRBJ2-3; 10 bases fit TRBD2. V was pared by 8 bases and J by 5 bases, with 10 bases of the junction left unmatched. The CDR3 consists of 15 residues. This CDR3 reads CASGPSGRAQDTQYF. The CDR3 bases are TGTGCCAGCGGACCTAGCGGGAGAGCACAAGATACGCAGTATTTT.

This clonotype was seen repeatedly, ten times or more. This chain uses TRBV4-2 with TRBJ2-1; D ambiguous. The germline CDR1 and CDR2 sequences are LGHNA and YNFKEQ. Trimming stripped 1 base from V and 6 bases from J, with 4 bases between. CDR3 length equals 12 residues. CDR3 sequence (DNA): TGTGCCAGCAGCCAAGTCGGCAATGAGCAGTTCTTC. Amino acid sequence: CASSQVGNEQFF.

J is TRBJ2-1 and V is TRBV20-1; the D gene is possibly TRBD2 (5 bases). The length of the CDR3 is 15 residues. Germline lookup yields CDR1 DFQATT and CDR2 SNEGSKA (reference sequence). The V end lost 0 bases, the J end lost 6 bases, and 15 bases lay between the germline ends. In nucleotides, the CDR3 is TGCAGTGCTAGAGATCCCTTAACGACTACCAATGAGCAGTTCTTC. Translating gives CSARDPLTTTNEQFF.

The chain combines TRBV9 with TRBJ1-3; 11 bases line up with TRBD1. The germline V gene encodes CDR1 SGDLS and CDR2 YYNGEE. CDR3 size: 22 residues. Germline trimming cut 1 base from V and 8 bases from J; bases unmatched to any gene: 26. The CDR3 loop reads CASSVNSVGDRGSADYGYTIYF. CDR3 sequence (DNA): TGTGCCAGCAGCGTAAATTCAGTGGGGGACAGGGGGTCGGCTGACTATGGCTACACCATATATTTT. The complete variable domain, with remaining parts taken from reference TRBV9 and TRBJ1-3, reads DSGVTQTPKHLITATGQRVTLRCSPRSGDLSVYWYQQSLDQGLQFLIQYYNGEERAKGNILERFSAQQFPDLHSELNLSSLELGDSALYFCASSVNSVGDRGSADYGYTIYFGEGSWLTVV.

This clonotype was counted ten times or more. The chain joins TRBV20-1 to TRBJ2-1, with TRBD1 matching 8 bases. The CDR3 has 15 amino acids. The ends lost 1 base at V and 6 bases at J; junction bases unmatched: 8. CDR1 and CDR2 (germline): DFQATT, SNEGSKA (reference sequence). As DNA, the CDR3 is TGCAGTGCTAGAGGCATGGGACAGGCGGGCAATGAGCAGTTCTTC. It yields the protein CSARGMGQAGNEQFF.

The sample holds many counts of this clonotype. This rearrangement joins TRBV5-1 to TRBJ2-7; 7 bases line up with TRBD1. In germline, CDR1 is SGHRS, CDR2 YFSETQ. V dropped 4 bases and J dropped 3; count of bases not matched to a gene: 7. The length of the CDR3 is 14 residues. The CDR3 DNA is TGCGCCAGCAGCCCTCGGGACAGATTCTACGAGCAGTACTTC. Protein sequence: CASSPRDRFYEQYF.

This clonotype has ten or more counts. The genes are TRBV5-8 and TRBJ2-7, with TRBD2 matching 7 bases. V trimming: 0 bases; J trimming: 2 bases; junction bases outside the gene matches: 2. CDR3 length: 14 amino acids. Germline values: CDR1 SGHTS, CDR2 YDEGEE. In DNA, the CDR3 is TGTGCCAGCAGCTTGGCTAGCGGCCCCTACGAGCAGTACTTC. Protein product: CASSLASGPYEQYF.

The V and J genes are TRBV6-6 and TRBJ2-7, with a weak D call TRBD2 (6 bases). The V gene lost 5 bases and the J gene lost 3 bases, with 14 bases spanning the gap. Germline lookup yields CDR1 MNHNY and CDR2 SVGAGI (reference sequence). The CDR3 has 14 amino acids. DNA for the CDR3: TGTGCCAGCAGTCACGTTCTGGGAGGCTACGAGCAGTACTTC. Translated, it gives CASSHVLGGYEQYF.

This clonotype has ten or more counts. This rearrangement joins TRBV3-1 to TRBJ1-6; D is unresolved. Trimming shortened V by 4 bases and J by 7 bases, and 11 bases separated the two germline ends. CDR1 and CDR2 from the germline V gene are LGHDT and YNNKEL (reference sequence). The CDR3 is 14 amino acids. CDR3 DNA sequence: TGTGCCAGCAGCCCTCGGTTGGGGAATTCACCCCTCCACTTT. Translation gives CASSPRLGNSPLHF.

The chain combines TRBV19 with TRBJ1-5; D not certain. The germline CDR1 and CDR2 sequences are LNHDA and SQIVND (reference sequence). The CDR3 spans 15 residues. V lost 5 bases and J lost 9, with 20 bases in between. The CDR3 nucleotides are TGTGCCAGTAGTCCCGGGATTTTACGAGGGCGGCCCCAGCATTTT. It specifies CASSPGILRGRPQHF.

This clonotype was counted ten times or more. V and J are TRBV19 and TRBJ2-2; D possibly corresponds to TRBD2 (6 bases). The CDR3 is 14 amino acids. CDR1 and CDR2 from the germline V gene are LNHDA and SQIVND (reference sequence). Between the trimmed V and J ends, which lost 1 base and 5 bases, there was a span of 8 bases. CDR3: CASSIAGATGELFF. The CDR3 DNA follows: TGTGCCAGTAGTATAGCGGGAGCGACCGGGGAGCTGTTTTTT.

In its sample, this clonotype was seen many times. The rearrangement joins TRBV7-9 to TRBJ2-3, with 11 bases that match TRBD2. Germline CDR1 SEHNR, CDR2 FQNEAQ (reference sequence). Trimming removed 6 bases from V and 3 bases from J; junction bases left unmatched: 8. CDR3 length equals 16 residues. CDR3 sequence: CASRRTSGSGTDTQYF. The CDR3 DNA follows: TGTGCCAGCAGGCGCACTAGCGGGAGCGGGACAGATACGCAGTATTTT.

This clonotype was seen at least ten times. This chain connects TRBV11-2 to TRBJ2-3; D is unresolved. V dropped 1 base and J dropped 4 bases, with 15 bases sitting between them. This CDR3 has 16 amino acids. The germline gives CDR1 SGHAT, CDR2 FQNNGV. CDR3 nucleotides: TGTGCCAGCAGCTTAGCGGCAGGAAGAGTATCAGATACGCAGTATTTT. Translation gives CASSLAAGRVSDTQYF.

Worth noting for this clonotype: A much larger clone is a single base away; this may be a read error. This CDR3 is CASSAPGSSYEQCF. The CDR3 DNA follows: TGTGCCAGCAGCGCCCCAGGGAGTTCCTACGAGCAGTGCTTC. The chain uses TRBV11-3 and TRBJ2-7, with D perhaps matching TRBD1 or TRBD2 (5 bases each). Germline CDR1 and CDR2: SGHNT and YENEEA. The CDR3 has 14 amino acids. Filled out from reference TRBV11-3 and TRBJ2-7, the complete variable domain reads EAGVVQSPRYKIIEKKQPVAFWCNPISGHNTLYWYLQNLGQGPELLIRYENEEAVDDSQLPKDRFSAERLKGVDSTLKIQPAELGDSAVYLCASSAPGSSYEQCFGPGTRLTVT.

The V call is TRBV7-2, the J call TRBJ1-6; D is perhaps TRBD1 (5 bases). V gave up 1 base and J gave up 7 bases, with 14 bases separating them. Germline V CDR1 and CDR2: SGHTA, FQGNSA. CDR3 length equals 16 residues. The DNA of the CDR3 is TGTGCCAGCAGCTTAGGGGTAGGGGCTGGGAATTCACCCCTCCACTTT. Encoded protein: CASSLGVGAGNSPLHF.

This clonotype was observed at least ten times. V is TRBV7-2 and J is TRBJ2-1; 12 bases match TRBD2. The ends lost 5 bases at V and 4 bases at J; junction bases unmatched: 3. CDR1 is SGHTA and CDR2 is FQGNSA in the germline V gene. The CDR3 has 15 residues. CDR3 sequence reads: CASSMTSGSYNEQFF. CDR3 in DNA: TGTGCCAGCAGCATGACTAGCGGGAGTTACAATGAGCAGTTCTTC.

This clonotype was detected many times. As DNA, the CDR3 is TGCAGTGCTAGAGCCAGGGACAGTCCAGAGGGGCAGTACTTC. This encodes CSARARDSPEGQYF. The chain is built from TRBV20-1 and TRBJ2-7; TRBD1 matches 7 bases. Germline V gene lookup returns CDR1 DFQATT and CDR2 SNEGSKA (reference sequence). Trimming took 1 base from V and 9 from J; bases not matched to a gene: 12. The CDR3 runs to 14 residues.

Ten or more counts support this clonotype. V gene TRBV15 combines with J gene TRBJ1-3; 7 bases fit TRBD1. The CDR3 has 14 residues. Germline-derived CDR1 and CDR2 are LNHNV and YYDKDF (reference sequence). V gave up 2 bases and J gave up 3 bases; unmatched junction bases: 1. The chain's CDR3 is CATSRRTGGNTIYF. CDR3 coding DNA: TGTGCCACCAGCAGACGGACAGGTGGAAACACCATATATTTT.

About this clonotype itself: One end of the junction fails to match germline, which may point to a read error. The chain couples TRBV10-3 to TRBJ2-1; 13 bases line up with TRBD2. Germline values: CDR1 ENHRY, CDR2 SYGVKD. This CDR3 spans 15 amino acids. The CDR3 reads CAISEGLAGDKEEFF. CDR3 bases: TGTGCCATCAGTGAAGGACTAGCGGGGGACAAAGAGGAGTTTTTC.

There are many counts of this clonotype. The CDR3 DNA reads TGTGCCAGCAGCTTAGGGGTAGCGGGAGAATTCGAGACCCAGTACTTC. Translation: CASSLGVAGEFETQYF. V and J are TRBV7-2 and TRBJ2-5, with TRBD2 matching 9 bases. The CDR3 is made up of 16 amino acids. Germline CDR1 SGHTA, CDR2 FQGNSA. V trimming: 1 base; J trimming: 5 bases; junction bases outside the gene matches: 8.

This clonotype was seen many times. The chain carries TRBV4-3 and TRBJ2-2, with 9 bases fitting TRBD2. The length of the CDR3 is 16 residues. Losses at the gene ends were 0 bases for V and 5 bases for J; bases not matched to a gene: 4. Germline V gene sequence: CDR1 LGHNA, CDR2 YSLEER. Written as DNA, the CDR3 is TGCGCCAGCAGCCAAGAGCCAGCGGGGGGTACCGGGGAGCTGTTTTTT. Translated, it gives CASSQEPAGGTGELFF.

In its sample, this clonotype was seen many times. This chain connects TRBV29-1 to TRBJ2-7; D possibly corresponds to TRBD2 (5 bases). V gave up 1 base and J gave up 2 bases, with 9 bases separating them. The CDR3 extends over 13 amino acids. The germline V gene encodes CDR1 SQVTM and CDR2 ANQGSEA. CDR3 in amino acids: CSVEGETPYEQYF. The CDR3 DNA follows: TGCAGCGTTGAAGGGGAGACACCCTACGAGCAGTACTTC.

This clonotype has at least ten counts. V gene TRBV12-5 combines with J gene TRBJ2-1; 7 bases match TRBD2. CDR1 is LGHNT and CDR2 is FRNRAP in the germline V gene. This CDR3 has 13 amino acids. V dropped 6 bases and J dropped 7; count of bases not matched to a gene: 6. The CDR3 nucleotides read TGTGCTAGTGGCCCTACCGGGAGGAATGAGCAGTTCTTC. As protein: CASGPTGRNEQFF.